This T cell receptor (beta chain) was sequenced during a study of human T cells and chemical hapten exposure. Time point denoted: patch test 2, 6 weeks after DPC sensitization. Stated treatment: therapeutic diphenylcyclopropenone sensitization with weekly scalp DPC. MiXCR was run by TCRdb on the RACE reads, yielding one entry per CDR3 protein. Of about 85,000 distinct CDR3 sequences listed, under 14% are singletons. From germline, CDR1 is DFQATT and CDR2 SNEGSKA (reference sequence). CDR3 size: 10 residues. This clonotype was picked up a small number of times. This chain joins TRBV20-1 and TRBJ1-2; TRBD1 is a possible D gene (5 bases). The TCR sequence derives from a man aged 18 to 29 with alopecia areata. Some clones in this sample may be carry-over from other donors' samples. The material sequenced was whole blood, taken in connection with sensitization to the hapten diphenylcyclopropenone (DPC). CDR3 coding DNA: TGCAGAATGGGAGGGGATGGCTACACCTTC. Translation: CRMGGDGYTF.